Presented here are 13 T cell receptor beta chains from one specimen sequenced in a study of control samples from healthy donors and cancer patients. Measured with immunoSEQ multiplex PCR; TCRdb has only the in-frame clones, and not every one. The sample lists roughly 13,000 clones, over 70% seen once, with 8.4% in the top ten. The specimen was formalin-fixed, paraffin-embedded tissue. The origin of the receptors is a male donor with melanoma.

The V gene is TRBV6-5, the J gene TRBJ1-1; D is ambiguous. Germline CDR1 reads MNHEY; CDR2 reads SVGAGI. V lost 5 bases and J lost 2, with 9 bases in between. The CDR3 covers 13 residues. The CDR3 region has the DNA TGTGCCAGCAGTACCCGGGCCAACACTGAAGCTTTCTTT. Encoded protein: CASSTRANTEAFF.

V usage is TRBV6-5 and J usage is TRBJ1-1, with D uncertain. This CDR3 contains 14 residues. Germline CDR1 and CDR2: MNHEY and SVGAGI. Trimming removed 7 bases at V and 4 bases at J, with 16 bases between. CDR3 in DNA: TGTGCCAGCACCGAAGGCAGGTGGCCCACTGAAGCTTTCTTT. Amino acids: CASTEGRWPTEAFF.

The chain joins TRBV11-1 to TRBJ1-4; no clear D. The length of the CDR3 is 13 residues. V lost 3 bases and J lost 4, with 6 bases in between. Germline V lookup: CDR1 SGHAT, CDR2 FQDESV (reference sequence). CDR3 bases: TGTGCCAGCAGCTTGGAATTTAATGAAAAACTGTTTTTT. Its translation: CASSLEFNEKLFF. Full variable domain (rest looked up from reference TRBV11-1 and TRBJ1-4): EAEVAQSPRYKITEKSQAVAFWCDPISGHATLYWYRQILGQGPELLVQFQDESVVDDSQLPKDRFSAERLKGVDSTLKIQPAELGDSAMYLCASSLEFNEKLFFGSGTQLSVL.

The chain has TRBV5-1 and TRBJ2-3; D remains ambiguous. The germline CDR1 and CDR2 sequences are SGHRS and YFSETQ. The V gene lost 2 bases and the J gene lost 1 base, with 14 bases spanning the gap. The CDR3 is 16 residues long. The CDR3 region has the DNA TGCGCCAGCAGCTTTGTAGGGAACGCACGCACAGATACGCAGTATTTT. Translation gives CASSFVGNARTDTQYF.

The chain joins TRBV5-1 to TRBJ1-6, with TRBD1 identical over 7 bases. The CDR3 totals 16 residues. V trimming: 6 bases; J trimming: 8 bases; junction bases outside the gene matches: 14. Germline lookup yields CDR1 SGHRS and CDR2 YFSETQ. This CDR3 reads CASNLSHTGADSPLHF. As DNA, the CDR3 is TGCGCCAGCAACCTGTCCCATACAGGGGCAGATTCACCCCTCCACTTT.

This clone came up a few times. The chain combines TRBV7-8 with TRBJ2-1, with a possible D match to TRBD1 (5 bases). This CDR3 region has 15 residues. The germline V gene encodes CDR1 SGHVS and CDR2 FQNEAQ. The ends were cut back, 2 bases at V and 4 bases at J, with 12 bases in the middle. For the CDR3, the DNA is TGTGCCAGCAGCTTACTGCCTGGGGCTTACAATGAGCAGTTCTTC. This codes for CASSLLPGAYNEQFF.

The chain couples TRBV6-5 to TRBJ2-2, with TRBD1 as a possible D gene (6 bases). V lost 2 bases, J lost 0 bases, and 10 bases lay in between. Per the germline V gene, CDR1 is MNHEY and CDR2 is SVGAGI. The CDR3 has 16 residues. The CDR3 region has the DNA TGTGCCAGCAGTTACCAGGACAGTGCGAACACCGGGGAGCTGTTTTTT. The encoded protein is CASSYQDSANTGELFF.

The chain has TRBV11-3 and TRBJ2-2; possible D gene TRBD2, 6 bases. V was cut by 5 bases and J by 8 bases, with 9 bases left in between. In germline, CDR1 is SGHNT, CDR2 YENEEA. The CDR3 has 12 residues. The CDR3 loop is CASSGDWGELFF. The CDR3 nucleotides read TGTGCCAGCAGCGGGGACTGGGGGGAGCTGTTTTTT.

This chain links TRBV5-4 with TRBJ1-6; 7 bases map to TRBD1. CDR3 size: 15 residues. In germline, CDR1 is SGHNT, CDR2 YYREEE (reference sequence). Trimming took 2 bases from V and 5 from J; bases not matched to a gene: 4. CDR3 region: CASSFGQGDNSPLHF. CDR3 sequence (DNA): TGTGCCAGCAGCTTTGGTCAGGGGGATAATTCACCCCTCCACTTT.

This chain uses TRBV5-1 with TRBJ2-1; no firm D call. Germline CDR1 is SGHRS and CDR2 is YFSETQ. V gave up 0 bases and J gave up 4 bases, with 14 bases separating them. The CDR3 loop spans 16 amino acids. The CDR3 reads CASSLEPVGSYNEQFF. CDR3 DNA sequence: TGCGCCAGCAGCTTGGAGCCCGTAGGGTCTTACAATGAGCAGTTCTTC.

In DNA, the CDR3 is TGTGCCAGCAGCTTAGACCCCTACAATGAGCAGTTCTTC. It encodes CASSLDPYNEQFF. The chain is built from TRBV11-3 and TRBJ2-1; D call uncertain. The CDR3 is made up of 13 amino acids. V shed 0 bases and J shed 2 bases, with 2 bases lying between them. Germline CDR1 SGHNT, CDR2 YENEEA. Full variable domain (remainder filled in from reference TRBV11-3 and TRBJ2-1): EAGVVQSPRYKIIEKKQPVAFWCNPISGHNTLYWYLQNLGQGPELLIRYENEEAVDDSQLPKDRFSAERLKGVDSTLKIQPAELGDSAVYLCASSLDPYNEQFFGPGTRLTVL.

The chain combines TRBV21-1 with TRBJ1-6. TRBV21-1 is a pseudogene locus. The CDR3 has 17 residues. This chain's CDR3 is CASSPRRKSSYNSPLHF. As DNA, the CDR3 is TGTGCCAGCAGCCCCCGGCGGAAGAGCTCCTATAATTCACCCCTCCACTTT.

The rearrangement links TRBV7-6 to TRBJ1-3; 7 bases map to TRBD1. CDR3 length: 18 amino acids. Per germline, CDR1 SGHVS and CDR2 FNYEAQ. After removal of 5 bases from V and 0 bases from J, the junction contained 13 bases not matched to a gene. CDR3 bases: TGTGCCAGCAGCCCAGAACCGGGACAGACTCGCTCTGGAAACACCATATATTTT. The encoded protein is CASSPEPGQTRSGNTIYF.